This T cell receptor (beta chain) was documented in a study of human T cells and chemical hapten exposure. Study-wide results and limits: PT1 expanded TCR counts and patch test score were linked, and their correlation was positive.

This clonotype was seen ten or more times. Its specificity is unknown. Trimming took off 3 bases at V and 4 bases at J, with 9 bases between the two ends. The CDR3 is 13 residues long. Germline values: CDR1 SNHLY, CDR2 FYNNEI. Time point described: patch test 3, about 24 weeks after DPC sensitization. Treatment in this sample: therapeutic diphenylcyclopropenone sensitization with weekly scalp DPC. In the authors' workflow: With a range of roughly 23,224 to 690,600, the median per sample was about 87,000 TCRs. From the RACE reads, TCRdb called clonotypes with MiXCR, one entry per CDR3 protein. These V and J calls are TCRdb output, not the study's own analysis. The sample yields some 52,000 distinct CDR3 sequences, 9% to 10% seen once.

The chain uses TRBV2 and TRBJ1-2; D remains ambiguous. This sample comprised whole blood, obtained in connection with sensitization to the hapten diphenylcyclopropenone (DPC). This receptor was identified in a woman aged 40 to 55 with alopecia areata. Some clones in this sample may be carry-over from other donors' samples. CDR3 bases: TGTGCCAGCAGTGAGCGGCAGGTCTATGGCTACACCTTC. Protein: CASSERQVYGYTF. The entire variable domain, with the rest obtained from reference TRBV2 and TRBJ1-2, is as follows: EPEVTQTPSHQVTQMGQEVILRCVPISNHLYFYWYRQILGQKVEFLVSFYNNEISEKSEIFDDQFSVERPDGSNFTLKIRSTKLEDSAMYFCASSERQVYGYTFGSGTRLTVV.